These 6 T cell receptor beta chains share one sample of origin, sequenced in a study of T cells in Graves' hyperthyroidism and ophthalmopathy. Amplification yielded TCR beta CDR3 regions, with RNA transcripts as the source. When the TCR CDR3 underwent first-round RT-PCR, the HTBI primer set was used. TCRdb used MiXCR to reprocess the multiplex PCR reads, holding one entry per CDR3 protein. The table includes nearly 250,000 distinct CDR3 sequences, approximately 16% detected once. The sample comprised blood. The receptors shown here come from a woman aged 18-30 years with Graves' ophthalmopathy.

Concerning this clonotype itself: Since a much larger clone is just one base distant, this may be a read error. The V call is TRBV14, the J call TRBJ1-3; no clear D gene. Per the germline V gene, CDR1 is SGHDN and CDR2 is FVKESK. The CDR3 is 11 amino acids. V was pared by 0 bases and J by 6 bases, with 0 bases between. As DNA, the CDR3 is TGTGCCAGCAGCCAAGAAAACACCATATATTTT. The encoded protein is CASSQENTIYF.

The chain employs TRBV5-1 and TRBJ1-2; 8 nucleotides align to TRBD1. CDR3 length: 15 residues. The trim removed 4 bases at V and 6 bases at J, leaving 11 bases unmatched. Germline V CDR1 and CDR2: SGHRS, YFSETQ. The CDR3 DNA is TGCGCCAGCAGCGCCCTGACAGGGGTGAAAGATGGCTACACCTTC. This gives the protein CASSALTGVKDGYTF.

The V gene is TRBV4-3, the J gene TRBJ2-7; 7 nucleotides line up with TRBD2. V lost 3 bases, J lost 2 bases, and 7 bases stayed unmatched. The CDR3 consists of 15 residues. The germline CDR1 and CDR2 sequences are LGHNA and YSLEER. For the CDR3, the DNA is TGCGCCAGCAGCCAGGAGCGGGACCCCGCCTACGAGCAGTACTTC. This encodes CASSQERDPAYEQYF.

This clonotype was observed at least ten times. The gene calls are TRBV2 and TRBJ2-2; 9 bases are a match to TRBD2. Looked up from germline, CDR1 is SNHLY and CDR2 is FYNNEI. This CDR3 has 15 residues. V trimming: 3 bases; J trimming: 7 bases; junction bases outside the gene matches: 6. CDR3 DNA: TGTGCCAGCAGTGAGAGCGGGGGGCGTGGCGGGGAGCTGTTTTTT. Translating gives CASSESGGRGGELFF.

V gene TRBV28 combines with J gene TRBJ1-6; D may be TRBD1 (6 bases). In germline, CDR1 is MDHEN, CDR2 SYDVKM. The V end was cut by 6 bases, the J end by 7 bases, with 19 bases between. The CDR3 runs 16 residues. The CDR3 spells CASSQTRGIGNSPLHF. The CDR3 DNA reads TGTGCCAGCAGCCAGACTAGGGGGATTGGCAATTCACCCCTCCACTTT.

The count of this clonotype is one. J is TRBJ2-7 and V is TRBV14; 7 positions agree with TRBD2. Looked up from germline, CDR1 is SGHDN and CDR2 is FVKESK. The V segment lost 1 base and the J segment 8 bases; nucleotides outside the gene matches: 5. CDR3 length equals 13 residues. Written as DNA, the CDR3 is TGTGCCAGCAGCCAAGGCCAACTAGCGAAGCAGTACTTC. Residues: CASSQGQLAKQYF.